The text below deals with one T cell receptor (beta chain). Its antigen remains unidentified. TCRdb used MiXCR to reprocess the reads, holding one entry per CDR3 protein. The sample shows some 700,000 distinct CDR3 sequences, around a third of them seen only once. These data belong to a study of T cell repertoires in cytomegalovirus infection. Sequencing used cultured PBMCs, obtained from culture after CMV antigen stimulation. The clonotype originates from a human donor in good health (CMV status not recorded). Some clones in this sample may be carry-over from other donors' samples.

The CDR3 sequence is CSARFNNEQFF. CDR3 nucleotides: TGCAGTGCCAGATTCAACAATGAGCAGTTCTTC. The V and J genes are TRBV20-1 and TRBJ2-1, with D uncertain. V dropped 6 bases and J dropped 5 bases, with 8 bases sitting between them. The CDR3 runs to 11 residues. Germline lookup yields CDR1 DFQATT and CDR2 SNEGSKA (reference sequence).